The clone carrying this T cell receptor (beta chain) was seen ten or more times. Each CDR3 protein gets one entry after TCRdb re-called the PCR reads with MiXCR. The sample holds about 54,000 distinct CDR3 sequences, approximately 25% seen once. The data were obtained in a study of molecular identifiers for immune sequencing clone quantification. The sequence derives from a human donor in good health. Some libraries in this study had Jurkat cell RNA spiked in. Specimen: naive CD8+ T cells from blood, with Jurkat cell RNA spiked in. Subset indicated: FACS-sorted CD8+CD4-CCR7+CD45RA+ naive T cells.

CDR3 nucleotides: TGTGCCATCCGGTCGATCGGCACGGAGACCCAGTACTTC. Translation gives CAIRSIGTETQYF. The chain carries TRBV7-9 and TRBJ2-5; no clear D gene. Trimming left V 10 bases short and J 5 bases short, with 17 bases between. This CDR3 comprises 13 residues. The germline V gene encodes CDR1 SEHNR and CDR2 FQNEAQ (reference sequence). Full variable domain (outside the CDR3, taken from reference TRBV7-9 and TRBJ2-5): DTGVSQNPRHKITKRGQNVTFRCDPISEHNRLYWYRQTLGQGPEFLTYFQNEAQLEKSRLLSDRFSAERPKGSFSTLEIQRTEQGDSAMYLCAIRSIGTETQYFGPGTRLLVL.